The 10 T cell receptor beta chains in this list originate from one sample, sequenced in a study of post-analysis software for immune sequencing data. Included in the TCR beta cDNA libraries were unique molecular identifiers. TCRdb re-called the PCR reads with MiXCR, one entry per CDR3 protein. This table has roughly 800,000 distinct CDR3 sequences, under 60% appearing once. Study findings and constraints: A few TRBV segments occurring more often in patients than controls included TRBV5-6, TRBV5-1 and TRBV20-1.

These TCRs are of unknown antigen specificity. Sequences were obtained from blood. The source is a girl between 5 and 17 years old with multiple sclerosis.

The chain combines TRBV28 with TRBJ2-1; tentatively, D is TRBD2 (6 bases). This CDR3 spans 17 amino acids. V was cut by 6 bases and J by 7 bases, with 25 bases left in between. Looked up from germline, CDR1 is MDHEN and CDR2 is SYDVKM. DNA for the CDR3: TGTGCCAGCAGCTCCGGAGGGAGAATAGCGGAGCGAAATGAGCAGTTCTTC. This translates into CASSSGGRIAERNEQFF.

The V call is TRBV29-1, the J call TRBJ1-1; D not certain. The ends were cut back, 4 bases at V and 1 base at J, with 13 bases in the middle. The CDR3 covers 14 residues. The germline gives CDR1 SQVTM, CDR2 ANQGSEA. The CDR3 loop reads CSVVLWAENTEAFF. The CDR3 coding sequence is TGCAGCGTTGTCCTGTGGGCGGAGAACACTGAAGCTTTCTTT.

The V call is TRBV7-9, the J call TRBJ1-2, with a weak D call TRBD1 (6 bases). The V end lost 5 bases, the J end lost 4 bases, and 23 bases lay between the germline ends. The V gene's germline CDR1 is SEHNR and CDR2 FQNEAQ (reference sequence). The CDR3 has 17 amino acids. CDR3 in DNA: TGTGCCAGCAGCCCGACACAGGGTATGGTATCGGGCTATGGCTACACCTTC. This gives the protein CASSPTQGMVSGYGYTF.

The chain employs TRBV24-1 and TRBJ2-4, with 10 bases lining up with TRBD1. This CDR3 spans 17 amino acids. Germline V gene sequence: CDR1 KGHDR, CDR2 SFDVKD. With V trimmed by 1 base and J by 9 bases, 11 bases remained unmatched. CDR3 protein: CATSDFALGDRGTIQYF. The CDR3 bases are TGTGCCACCAGTGATTTTGCCCTAGGGGACAGGGGAACCATTCAGTACTTC.

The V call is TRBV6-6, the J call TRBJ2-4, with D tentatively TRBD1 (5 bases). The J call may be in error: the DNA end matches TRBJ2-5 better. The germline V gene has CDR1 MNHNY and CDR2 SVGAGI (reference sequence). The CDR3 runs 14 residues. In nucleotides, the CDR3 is TGTGCCAGCAGCTTCAGGGATAGGTCGGAGACCCAGTACTTC. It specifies CASSFRDRSETQYF.

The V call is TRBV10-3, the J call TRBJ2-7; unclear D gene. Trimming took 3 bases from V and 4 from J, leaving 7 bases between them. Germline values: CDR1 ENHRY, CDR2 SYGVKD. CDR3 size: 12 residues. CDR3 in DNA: TGTGCCATCAGTGACAAGTTGTACGAGCAGTACTTC. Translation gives CAISDKLYEQYF.

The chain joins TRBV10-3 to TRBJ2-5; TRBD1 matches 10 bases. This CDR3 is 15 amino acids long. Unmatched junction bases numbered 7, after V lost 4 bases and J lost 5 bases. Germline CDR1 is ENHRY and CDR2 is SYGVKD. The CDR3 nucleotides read TGTGCCATCAGTGGGCCGGGACAGGGGTTGGAGACCCAGTACTTC. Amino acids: CAISGPGQGLETQYF.

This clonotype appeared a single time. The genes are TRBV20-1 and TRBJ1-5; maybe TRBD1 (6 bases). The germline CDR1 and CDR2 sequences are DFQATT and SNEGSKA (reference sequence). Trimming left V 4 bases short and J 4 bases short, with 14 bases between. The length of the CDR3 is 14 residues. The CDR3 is CSAMDSSQNQPQHF. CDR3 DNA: TGCAGTGCTATGGACAGTTCCCAAAATCAGCCCCAGCATTTT.

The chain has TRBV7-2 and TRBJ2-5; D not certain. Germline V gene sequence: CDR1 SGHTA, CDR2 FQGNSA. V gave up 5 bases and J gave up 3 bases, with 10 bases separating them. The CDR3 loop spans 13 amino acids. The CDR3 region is CASSPSGKETQYF. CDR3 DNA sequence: TGTGCCAGCAGCCCGTCCGGTAAAGAGACCCAGTACTTC.

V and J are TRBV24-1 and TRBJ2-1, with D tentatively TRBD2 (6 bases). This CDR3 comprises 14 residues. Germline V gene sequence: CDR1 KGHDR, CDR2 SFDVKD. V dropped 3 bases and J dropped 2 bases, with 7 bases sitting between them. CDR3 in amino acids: CATSDRTTYNEQFF. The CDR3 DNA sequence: TGTGCCACCAGTGATAGGACTACCTACAATGAGCAGTTCTTC.